This T cell receptor (beta chain) was sequenced in a study of regulatory T cells in long-lasting Graves disease. Findings and caveats of the study: Reduced TCR diversity was observed in persistent Graves' patients versus newly diagnosed patients.

Arm-PCR of CDR3 regions with iRepertoire HTBI primers generated TCR beta libraries. Via MiXCR, TCRdb re-called the multiplex PCR reads, giving one row per CDR3 protein. The sample yields about 500,000 distinct CDR3 sequences, around 13% seen once. V lost 3 bases, J lost 4 bases, and 11 bases stayed unmatched. CDR3 length: 18 residues. The germline V gene encodes CDR1 MDHEN and CDR2 SYDVKM. This clonotype was detected ten times or more. The antigen is unknown. Regarding time point: newly diagnosed GD, antithyroid drugs for less than 3 months. Extracted PBMC RNA gave rise to the TCR library. These data were also reused for a study on T cells in Graves' hyperthyroidism and ophthalmopathy. As that study records: The HTBI set primed first-round TCR CDR3 RT-PCR. Stable hyperthyroidism and ophthalmopathy were separated using 13 V-J signatures.

The rearrangement uses TRBV28 and TRBJ2-1; 11 bases align to TRBD2. This receptor was identified in a woman in her 30s with Graves disease. Sequenced material: peripheral blood mononuclear cells (PBMCs), taken at new diagnosis, from a patient treated with antithyroid drugs. The CDR3 is CASSLAYLAGGVYNEQFF. For the CDR3, the DNA is TGTGCCAGCAGTTTGGCCTATTTAGCGGGAGGGGTGTACAATGAGCAGTTCTTC.